This record covers a single TCR beta chain. Its specificity is not known. From mRNA, alpha and beta CDR3 regions were amplified using semiquantitative ARM-PCR. ARM-PCR used tagged nested gene-specific primers, then communal superprimers for exponential amplification. TCRdb passed the multiplex PCR reads through MiXCR, listing each CDR3 protein once. The sample records under 15,000 distinct CDR3 sequences, roughly 65% being singletons. The CDR3 totals 15 residues. Germline lookup yields CDR1 KGHSH and CDR2 LQKENI. The trim removed 5 bases at V and 1 base at J, leaving 3 bases unmatched. The data were obtained in a study of relationships among human T cell subsets. Broader study findings: Over 55% of CD8+ cytotoxic sequences were in clones over 100 reads; regulatory and Th2 had few. Th1, Th2 and regulatory subsets overlapped substantially in CDR3 sequences.

Th1 cells were collected as flow-through following bead selections for CD25, CD56 and CD294. The rearrangement joins TRBV18 to TRBJ2-7; TRBD2 matches 12 bases. Sequencing was done on a sample of CD4+ Th1 cells sorted from blood. This sequence originates from a man aged 40-49 years in good health. The DNA of the CDR3 is TGTGCCAGCTCAGGACTAGCGGGATTGTCCTACGAGCAGTACTTC. Residues: CASSGLAGLSYEQYF. Full variable domain (outside the CDR3, taken from reference TRBV18 and TRBJ2-7): NAGVMQNPRHLVRRRGQEARLRCSPMKGHSHVYWYRQLPEEGLKFMVYLQKENIIDESGMPKERFSAEFPKEGPSILRIQQVVRGDSAAYFCASSGLAGLSYEQYFGPGTRLTVT.